This TCR beta chain was sequenced in a study of blood T cell repertoires in COVID-19. The wider study: Sources were T cells, B-cell-depleted T cells, or PBMCs; the material itself was cDNA or gDNA.

Germline lookup yields CDR1 LNHDA and CDR2 SQIVND (reference sequence). This CDR3 region has 15 residues. V lost 5 bases and J lost 5, with 15 bases in between. Authors' methods: How many nucleated cells were present was estimated from reference gene primer amplification. Data came from immunoSEQ multiplex PCR; TCRdb stores just in-frame clones and leaves some out. V and J calls and clone size are copied from that table; D and trimming were computed from the DNA. The repertoire holds around 81,000 clones, with 75% to 85% as singletons. The receptor comes from a man aged 80 or over with acute or convalescent COVID-19. Material: peripheral blood. The chain uses TRBV19 and TRBJ1-4; D may be TRBD1 (6 bases). For the CDR3, the DNA is TGTGCCAGTAGTTATTCAGGGGTCCTGAATGAAAAACTGTTTTTT. This gives the protein CASSYSGVLNEKLFF.